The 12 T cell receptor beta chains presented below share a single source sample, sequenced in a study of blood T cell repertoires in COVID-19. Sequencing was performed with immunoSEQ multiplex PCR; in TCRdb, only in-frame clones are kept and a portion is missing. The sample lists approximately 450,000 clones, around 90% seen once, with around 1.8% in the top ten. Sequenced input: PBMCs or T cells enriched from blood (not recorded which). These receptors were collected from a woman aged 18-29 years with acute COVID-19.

In nucleotides, the CDR3 is TGTGCCAGCAGCCCCGGGACAGGGAAAACCTACGAGCAGTACTTC. This sequence encodes CASSPGTGKTYEQYF. J is TRBJ2-7 and V is TRBV28, with TRBD1 matching over 9 bases. The V gene end was trimmed by 6 bases and the J gene end by 2 bases; junction bases not matched to a gene: 8. Germline V gene data show CDR1 as MDHEN and CDR2 as SYDVKM. The CDR3 length is 15 residues. Combining the CDR3 with reference TRBV28 and TRBJ2-7 gives the whole variable domain DVKVTQSSRYLVKRTGEKVFLECVQDMDHENMFWYRQDPGLGLRLIYFSYDVKMKEKGDIPEGYSVSREKKERFSLILESASTNQTSMYLCASSPGTGKTYEQYFGPGTRLTVT.

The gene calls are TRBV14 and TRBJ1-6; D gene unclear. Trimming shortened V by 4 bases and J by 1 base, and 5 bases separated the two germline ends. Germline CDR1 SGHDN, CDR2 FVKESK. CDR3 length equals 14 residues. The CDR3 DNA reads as TGTGCCAGCAGCCTCGCGTCCTATAATTCACCCCTCCACTTT. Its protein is CASSLASYNSPLHF.

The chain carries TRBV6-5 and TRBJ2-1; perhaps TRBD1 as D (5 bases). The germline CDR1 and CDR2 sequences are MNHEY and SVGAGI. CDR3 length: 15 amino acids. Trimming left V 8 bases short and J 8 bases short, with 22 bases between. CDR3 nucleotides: TGTGCCAGCTCGACGGGTCTGATTGGGGCCGATGAGCAGTTCTTC. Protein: CASSTGLIGADEQFF.

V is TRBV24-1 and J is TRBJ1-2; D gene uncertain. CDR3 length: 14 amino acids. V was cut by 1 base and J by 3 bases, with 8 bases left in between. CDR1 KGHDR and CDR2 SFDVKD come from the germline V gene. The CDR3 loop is CATSDFLHHYGYTF. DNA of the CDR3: TGTGCCACCAGTGATTTTTTACATCACTATGGCTACACCTTC.

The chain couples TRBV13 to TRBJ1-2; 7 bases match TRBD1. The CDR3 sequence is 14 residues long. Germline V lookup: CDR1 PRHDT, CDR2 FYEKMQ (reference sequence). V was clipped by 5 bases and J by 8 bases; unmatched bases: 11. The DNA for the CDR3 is TGTGCCAGCAGCCGGACAGGCAGTCTATCCGGCTACACCTTC. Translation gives CASSRTGSLSGYTF.

The CDR3, as DNA: TGTGCCAGCAGCCCGGACAGGAACACAGATACGCAGTATTTT. Translating it yields CASSPDRNTDTQYF. The rearrangement links TRBV9 to TRBJ2-3; the match to TRBD1 covers 7 bases. V shed 4 bases and J 2 bases; nucleotides not matched to a gene: 4. This CDR3 has 14 residues. Germline loops: CDR1 SGDLS, CDR2 YYNGEE.

In DNA form, the CDR3 reads TGTGCCAGCAGCATGTGGCGGGACGACTATGGCTACACCTTC. Translated: CASSMWRDDYGYTF. The rearrangement uses TRBV7-2 and TRBJ1-2; a possible D gene is TRBD1 (5 bases). Deletions cut 5 bases from V and 3 bases from J, with 13 bases between. Germline CDR1 SGHTA, CDR2 FQGNSA. CDR3 size: 14 residues.

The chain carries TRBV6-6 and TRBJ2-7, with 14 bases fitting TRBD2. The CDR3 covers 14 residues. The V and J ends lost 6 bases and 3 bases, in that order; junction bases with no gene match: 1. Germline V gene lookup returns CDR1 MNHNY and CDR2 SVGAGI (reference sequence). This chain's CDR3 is CASRGTSGSYEQYF. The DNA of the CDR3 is TGTGCCAGCAGGGGGACTAGCGGGAGCTACGAGCAGTACTTC.

Here the CDR3 reads CSALGGYGYTF. CDR3 nucleotides: TGCAGCGCCCTGGGGGGCTATGGCTACACCTTC. V usage is TRBV29-1 and J usage is TRBJ1-2, with TRBD1 as a possible D gene (5 bases). V was clipped by 7 bases and J by 4 bases, with 10 bases between them. The CDR3 sequence is 11 residues long. From germline, CDR1 is SQVTM and CDR2 ANQGSEA.

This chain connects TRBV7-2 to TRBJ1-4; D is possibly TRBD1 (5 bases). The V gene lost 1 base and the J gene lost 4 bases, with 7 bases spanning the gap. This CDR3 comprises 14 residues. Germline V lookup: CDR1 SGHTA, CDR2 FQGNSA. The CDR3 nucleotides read TGTGCCAGCAGCTTAGACAGGTTTAATGAAAAACTGTTTTTT. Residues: CASSLDRFNEKLFF.

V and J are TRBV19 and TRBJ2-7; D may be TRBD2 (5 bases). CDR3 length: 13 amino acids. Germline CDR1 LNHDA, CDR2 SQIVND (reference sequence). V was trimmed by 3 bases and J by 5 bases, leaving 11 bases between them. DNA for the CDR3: TGTGCCAGTAGTATTGGACCGGGGAACGAGCAGTACTTC. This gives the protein CASSIGPGNEQYF.

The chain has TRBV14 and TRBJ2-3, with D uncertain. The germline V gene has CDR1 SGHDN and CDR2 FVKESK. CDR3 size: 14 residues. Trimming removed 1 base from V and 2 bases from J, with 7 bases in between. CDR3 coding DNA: TGTGCCAGCAGCCAAGTGGCATACACAGATACGCAGTATTTT. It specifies CASSQVAYTDTQYF.